This entry lists 8 T cell receptor beta chains sequenced from one sample in a study of spatial heterogeneity in lung cancer. As for time point: blood at routine non-recurrence follow-up after resection. TCRs were sequenced from unsorted whole RNA of tumor, nontumor lung or PBMC. TCRdb independently ran MiXCR on the 5' RACE reads; one entry per CDR3 protein. The sample comprises about 50,000 distinct CDR3 sequences, 7.4% of which are singletons, and 35% rests with the top ten. The sample consisted of PBMCs, taken at follow-up. The receptors stem from a female donor with early-stage non-small cell lung cancer.

This clonotype has ten or more counts. This chain uses TRBV20-1 with TRBJ1-6; D gene unclear. Germline CDR1 reads DFQATT; CDR2 reads SNEGSKA (reference sequence). The CDR3 spans 16 residues. Trimming removed 5 bases at V and 7 bases at J, with 21 bases between. DNA for the CDR3: TGCAGTGCTTACGGTAGAGGGAACCCCCCGAATTCACCCCTCCACTTT. Its protein product is CSAYGRGNPPNSPLHF.

At least ten counts were recorded for this clonotype. J is TRBJ2-2 and V is TRBV24-1; D is unresolved. The germline V gene has CDR1 KGHDR and CDR2 SFDVKD. The CDR3 runs 14 residues. The V gene lost 4 bases and the J gene lost 4 bases, with 9 bases spanning the gap. The CDR3 region is CATSDRLATGELFF. The CDR3 DNA reads TGTGCCACCAGTGACCGACTCGCCACCGGGGAGCTGTTTTTT.

This clonotype has ten or more counts. The chain recombines TRBV3-1 with TRBJ2-7, with D possibly TRBD1 on 7 matching bases. CDR1 LGHDT and CDR2 YNNKEL come from the germline V gene (reference sequence). The length of the CDR3 is 14 residues. The V gene lost 4 bases and the J gene lost 8 bases, with 18 bases spanning the gap. The CDR3 here is CASSPRDSLRQQYF. The DNA for the CDR3 is TGTGCCAGCAGCCCGCGGGACAGCCTACGACAGCAGTACTTC.

The chain is built from TRBV12-5 and TRBJ1-2; D is unclear. V was shortened by 6 bases and J by 6 bases, with 17 bases between the two germline ends. Germline V CDR1 and CDR2: LGHNT, FRNRAP. The CDR3 contains 14 residues. The CDR3 coding sequence is TGTGCTAGTGGACCTCGATTTGGAGAGAATGGCTACACCTTC. This codes for CASGPRFGENGYTF.

This clonotype occurred a few times. The chain joins TRBV13 to TRBJ2-7; TRBD1 matches at 10 bases. The V gene's germline CDR1 is PRHDT and CDR2 FYEKMQ (reference sequence). V trimming: 4 bases; J trimming: 6 bases; junction bases outside the gene matches: 15. The CDR3 consists of 17 residues. CDR3 bases: TGTGCCAGCAGCTCGCCGGGACAGGGGTCTCAGGGCGGCGAGCAGTACTTC. It specifies CASSSPGQGSQGGEQYF.

This clonotype was seen at least ten times. V and J are TRBV5-1 and TRBJ1-1; 7 bases align to TRBD1. The junction had 6 bases not matched to a gene; V was cut back by 4 bases and J by 6 bases. In germline, CDR1 is SGHRS, CDR2 YFSETQ. The CDR3 covers 13 residues. The CDR3 loop reads CASSPGGNAEAFF. The CDR3 region has the DNA TGCGCCAGCAGCCCAGGGGGTAACGCTGAAGCTTTCTTT.

The chain carries TRBV11-2 and TRBJ2-5; D gene uncertain. The CDR3 has 13 residues. The germline V gene encodes CDR1 SGHAT and CDR2 FQNNGV. Trimming removed 0 bases at V and 1 base at J, with 3 bases between. CDR3 sequence (DNA): TGTGCCAGCAGCTTAGACGGCCAAGAGACCCAGTACTTC. Translation: CASSLDGQETQYF.

The gene calls are TRBV30 and TRBJ2-6, with 9 bases that match TRBD1. CDR1 is GTSNPN and CDR2 is SVGIG in the germline V gene (reference sequence). Losses at the gene ends were 1 base for V and 1 base for J; bases not matched to a gene: 5. The CDR3 contains 17 residues. Here the CDR3 DNA reads TGTGCCTGGAGTGAACAGGGGGCTTTTTCTGGGGCCAACGTCCTGACTTTC. This codes for CAWSEQGAFSGANVLTF.